The 31 T cell receptor beta chains below come from one sample, sequenced in a study of blood T cell repertoires in COVID-19. Clones were sequenced by immunoSEQ multiplex PCR, and TCRdb holds only the in-frame ones, with some missing. The sample has 200,000 to 250,000 clones, about 80% seen once. Sequencing was performed on peripheral blood. The receptor set was obtained from a woman older than 75 with acute or convalescent COVID-19.

This clone was recorded only once. This CDR3 reads CASSILDNYGYTF. Written as DNA, the CDR3 is TGTGCCAGTAGTATCCTCGACAATTATGGCTACACCTTC. The V call is TRBV19, the J call TRBJ1-2; no clear D. The CDR3 has 13 residues. Looked up from germline, CDR1 is LNHDA and CDR2 is SQIVND (reference sequence). Between the trimmed V and J ends, which lost 3 bases and 5 bases, there was a span of 10 bases.

The J gene is TRBJ2-1, the V gene TRBV5-1; 11 bases fit TRBD2. The CDR3 is 18 residues long. The ends lost 4 bases at V and 0 bases at J; junction bases unmatched: 9. The germline CDR1 and CDR2 sequences are SGHRS and YFSETQ. The CDR3 region has the DNA TGCGCCAGCAGCCTGCCTAGCGGGAGGATCACCTCCTACAATGAGCAGTTCTTC. Translating it yields CASSLPSGRITSYNEQFF.

V gene TRBV6-2 or TRBV6-3 combines with J gene TRBJ1-2; the D is unclear. The CDR3 is made up of 13 amino acids. V lost 5 bases and J lost 0, with 7 bases in between. In germline, CDR1 is MNHEY, CDR2 SVGEGT. CDR3 loop: CASSPTTNYGYTF. The CDR3 region has the DNA TGTGCCAGCAGTCCCACAACTAACTATGGCTACACCTTC.

The chain has TRBV6-5 and TRBJ1-1; TRBD1 is a possible D gene (6 bases). V lost 6 bases and J lost 5, with 13 bases in between. CDR1 and CDR2 (germline): MNHEY, SVGAGI. The CDR3 is 13 amino acids. CDR3 protein: CASSLPGETEAFF. The CDR3 DNA reads as TGTGCCAGCAGCCTCCCAGGGGAAACTGAAGCTTTCTTT.

The chain joins TRBV7-2 to TRBJ2-5, with 7 bases identical to TRBD1. With 5 bases clipped from V and 2 bases from J, the junction kept 2 bases outside the gene matches. In germline, CDR1 is SGHTA, CDR2 FQGNSA. This CDR3 has 13 amino acids. CDR3 bases: TGTGCCAGCAGCCAGGGACAGCAAGAGACCCAGTACTTC. Translated, it gives CASSQGQQETQYF.

The chain employs TRBV5-4 and TRBJ1-5, with TRBD1 identical over 7 bases. The CDR3 runs 14 residues. V dropped 3 bases and J dropped 3; count of bases not matched to a gene: 3. CDR1 and CDR2 (germline): SGHNT, YYREEE (reference sequence). CDR3 bases: TGTGCCAGCAGCTCCGACAGGGACAATCAGCCCCAGCATTTT. Translated, it gives CASSSDRDNQPQHF. The complete variable domain, with remaining parts taken from reference TRBV5-4 and TRBJ1-5, reads ETGVTQSPTHLIKTRGQQVTLRCSSQSGHNTVSWYQQALGQGPQFIFQYYREEENGRGNFPPRFSGLQFPNYSSELNVNALELDDSALYLCASSSDRDNQPQHFGDGTRLSIL.

V gene TRBV5-6 combines with J gene TRBJ2-5; D call uncertain. CDR3 length: 13 amino acids. Between the trimmed V and J ends, which lost 0 bases and 5 bases, there was a span of 8 bases. CDR1 and CDR2 from the germline V gene are SGHDT and YYEEEE. The CDR3 nucleotides read TGTGCCAGCAGCTTGGTTGTGGGCGAGACCCAGTACTTC. It is translated as CASSLVVGETQYF.

CDR3 bases: TGTGCCAGCAGGAATCGGGGGGGGAATGGCTACACCTTC. It encodes CASRNRGGNGYTF. The chain links TRBV7-8 to TRBJ1-2; the D gene is possibly TRBD1 (5 bases). Germline V gene data show CDR1 as SGHVS and CDR2 as FQNEAQ. This CDR3 is built from 13 residues. The ends were cut back, 6 bases at V and 6 bases at J, with 14 bases in the middle.

This chain links TRBV5-6 with TRBJ2-1; 7 bases align to TRBD2. Germline CDR1 and CDR2: SGHDT and YYEEEE. This CDR3 is built from 15 residues. Trimming at V came to 5 bases and at J to 9 bases, leaving 14 bases not matched to a gene. The DNA for the CDR3 is TGTGCCAGCAGTTCACGGACTAGTCCCTTAGGTGAGCAGTTCTTC. Translation: CASSSRTSPLGEQFF. The variable domain in full, completed from reference TRBV5-6 and TRBJ2-1, reads DAGVTQSPTHLIKTRGQQVTLRCSPKSGHDTVSWYQQALGQGPQFIFQYYEEEERQRGNFPDRFSGHQFPNYSSELNVNALLLGDSALYLCASSSRTSPLGEQFFGPGTRLTVL.

On this clone: Compared with germline, one end of the junction differs, possibly owing to a read error. This sequence joins TRBV9 and TRBJ1-1, with D uncertain. Per the germline V gene, CDR1 is SGDLS and CDR2 is YYNGEE. The CDR3 is made up of 17 amino acids. CDR3 sequence: CASNNPPDRGLKTEAFF. The CDR3 DNA follows: TGTGCCAGCAACAACCCTCCCGATCGGGGATTGAAAACTGAAGCTTTCTTT.

The V gene is TRBV3-1 (or the pseudogene TRBV3-2), the J gene TRBJ2-2; TRBD2 agrees at 7 bases. This CDR3 is 14 amino acids long. The trim removed 2 bases at V and 4 bases at J, leaving 1 base unmatched. Looked up from germline, CDR1 is LGHDT and CDR2 is YNNKEL (reference sequence). The CDR3, as DNA: TGTGCCAGCAGCCAATCTAGCGGCACCGGGGAGCTGTTTTTT. Its protein product is CASSQSSGTGELFF.

This sequence joins TRBV7-2 and TRBJ2-1; possibly TRBD1 for D (5 bases). CDR3 size: 13 residues. V lost 5 bases and J lost 6, with 11 bases in between. Looked up from germline, CDR1 is SGHTA and CDR2 is FQGNSA. The CDR3 is CASSVRTFNEQFF. The CDR3 DNA follows: TGTGCCAGCAGCGTGCGGACATTCAATGAGCAGTTCTTC. Based on the CDR3 plus reference TRBV7-2 and TRBJ2-1, the full variable domain is GAGVSQSPSNKVTEKGKDVELRCDPISGHTALYWYRQSLGQGLEFLIYFQGNSAPDKSGLPSDRFSAERTGGSVSTLTIQRTQQEDSAVYLCASSVRTFNEQFFGPGTRLTVL.

The rearrangement uses TRBV7-2 and TRBJ2-1; a weak D match, TRBD1 (6 bases). Germline assignment: CDR1 SGHTA and CDR2 FQGNSA. The V gene lost 2 bases and the J gene lost 3 bases, with 14 bases spanning the gap. This CDR3 has 16 residues. For the CDR3, the DNA is TGTGCCAGCAGCTTAATAAATGTAGGGGGCTACAATGAGCAGTTCTTC. Amino acids: CASSLINVGGYNEQFF.

The chain joins TRBV6-2 or TRBV6-3 to TRBJ2-1, with D possibly being TRBD2 (5 bases). The CDR3 covers 14 residues. CDR1 and CDR2 from the germline V gene are MNHEY and SVGEGT. With 2 bases removed from V and 8 bases from J, the gap between germline ends came to 13 bases. CDR3 residues: CASSYPALGDEQFF. The CDR3 DNA follows: TGTGCCAGCAGTTACCCTGCACTAGGCGATGAGCAGTTCTTC.

The gene calls are TRBV19 and TRBJ2-7; 8 bases map to TRBD1. The CDR3 length is 14 residues. Trimming cost V 7 bases and J 1 base; bases outside gene matches: 6. Germline V CDR1 and CDR2: LNHDA, SQIVND (reference sequence). CDR3 DNA: TGTGCCAGTACCCCTAGACAGGGGTCCTACGAGCAGTACTTC. Translated, it gives CASTPRQGSYEQYF.

J is TRBJ2-5 and V is TRBV27, with TRBD2 matching 9 bases. CDR1 is MNHEY and CDR2 is SMNVEV in the germline V gene (reference sequence). The CDR3 covers 15 residues. With 1 base clipped from V and 5 bases from J, the junction kept 5 bases outside the gene matches. CDR3 in amino acids: CASSLWAGGLETQYF. CDR3 sequence (DNA): TGTGCCAGCAGTTTATGGGCGGGGGGGCTTGAGACCCAGTACTTC.

The V gene is TRBV30, the J gene TRBJ2-1; 9 bases agree with TRBD2. Germline CDR1 reads GTSNPN; CDR2 reads SVGIG (reference sequence). J lost 9 bases, V lost 0 bases, and 9 bases had no gene match. The CDR3 loop spans 15 amino acids. Here the CDR3 reads CAWSVGLAGRGEQFF. CDR3 DNA: TGTGCCTGGAGTGTAGGCCTAGCGGGACGGGGTGAGCAGTTCTTC.

This clone is a singleton in its sample. This rearrangement joins TRBV6-5 to TRBJ1-5, with TRBD1 identical over 8 bases. Germline assignment: CDR1 MNHEY and CDR2 SVGAGI. The CDR3 loop spans 15 amino acids. V gave up 2 bases and J gave up 5 bases; unmatched junction bases: 5. CDR3 in DNA: TGTGCCAGCAGTTACACCGGACAGGGTCATCAGCCCCAGCATTTT. This translates into CASSYTGQGHQPQHF.

This rearrangement joins TRBV5-1 to TRBJ2-3; TRBD2 agrees at 16 bases. The CDR3 covers 21 residues. Germline V gene data show CDR1 as SGHRS and CDR2 as YFSETQ. V shed 3 bases and J 3 bases; nucleotides not matched to a gene: 16. For the CDR3, the DNA is TGCGCCAGCAGCTACATACTCGGGACTAGCGGGGGGGCCAGGGAGACAGATACGCAGTATTTT. Its protein is CASSYILGTSGGARETDTQYF.

V and J are TRBV7-6 and TRBJ2-3; TRBD1 is a possible D gene (6 bases). The V gene lost 5 bases and the J gene lost 3 bases, with 15 bases spanning the gap. CDR1 is SGHVS, CDR2 FNYEAQ, per germline. This CDR3 comprises 15 residues. The CDR3 DNA reads as TGTGCCAGCAGCCCCCAAGAGGGGGAAACAGATACGCAGTATTTT. This translates into CASSPQEGETDTQYF.

V gene TRBV7-6 combines with J gene TRBJ2-7, with D possibly TRBD1 on 5 matching bases. CDR3 length equals 13 residues. CDR1 SGHVS and CDR2 FNYEAQ come from the germline V gene. Trimming left V 3 bases short and J 3 bases short, with 9 bases between. The CDR3 DNA reads TGTGCCAGCAGCTTGGACACGGACTACGAGCAGTACTTC. It is translated as CASSLDTDYEQYF.

The V call is TRBV3-1 (or the pseudogene TRBV3-2), the J call TRBJ2-3, with 7 nucleotides matching TRBD2. Germline V gives CDR1 LGHDT, CDR2 YNNKEL (reference sequence). V dropped 1 base and J dropped 3; count of bases not matched to a gene: 13. The CDR3 has 18 residues. The CDR3 nucleotides read TGTGCCAGCAGCCAAGCGGCAGTTCTAGCGGTCGGGACAGATACGCAGTATTTT. It yields the protein CASSQAAVLAVGTDTQYF.

The sample holds one count of this clone. V usage is TRBV7-2 and J usage is TRBJ1-4; D remains unclear. The germline V gene encodes CDR1 SGHTA and CDR2 FQGNSA. The germline V and J ends were trimmed by 2 bases and 7 bases, with 14 bases remaining between them. The CDR3 runs to 15 residues. CDR3 amino acids: CASSLIGSYGEKLFF. CDR3 nucleotides: TGTGCCAGCAGCTTAATCGGGTCTTACGGTGAAAAACTGTTTTTT.

The rearrangement links TRBV6-5 to TRBJ1-3; 7 bases match TRBD1. The CDR3 extends over 16 amino acids. Looked up from germline, CDR1 is MNHEY and CDR2 is SVGAGI. V gave up 4 bases and J gave up 2 bases; unmatched junction bases: 8. For the CDR3, the DNA is TGTGCCAGCAGTTGGGGACAGAAGCCTCCTGGAAACACCATATATTTT. Encoded protein: CASSWGQKPPGNTIYF.

This clone was observed a few times. The chain combines TRBV5-1 with TRBJ2-2, with TRBD2 as a possible D gene (6 bases). Germline V CDR1 and CDR2: SGHRS, YFSETQ. This CDR3 is built from 15 residues. Trimming took off 0 bases at V and 4 bases at J, with 10 bases between the two ends. CDR3 protein: CASSLEGGPTGELFF. The CDR3 DNA is TGCGCCAGCAGCTTGGAGGGAGGACCCACCGGGGAGCTGTTTTTT.

V and J are TRBV7-3 and TRBJ2-5; TRBD1 matches at 8 bases. The CDR3 has 15 residues. Trimming removed 5 bases from V and 2 bases from J; junction bases left unmatched: 7. Germline CDR1 reads SGHTA; CDR2 reads FQGTGA. The CDR3 spells CASSPGTGGQETQYF. CDR3 in DNA: TGTGCCAGCAGCCCCGGGACAGGAGGGCAAGAGACCCAGTACTTC. The full variable domain, its missing parts supplied by reference TRBV7-3 and TRBJ2-5, is GAGVSQTPSNKVTEKGKYVELRCDPISGHTALYWYRQSLGQGPEFLIYFQGTGAADDSGLPNDRFFAVRPEGSVSTLKIQRTERGDSAVYLCASSPGTGGQETQYFGPGTRLLVL.

The CDR3 DNA is TGTGCCAGCAGCTCGAAGAGAAGCGGGGGGACAAGCTCCTACAATGAGCAGTTCTTC. Translated: CASSSKRSGGTSSYNEQFF. The rearrangement links TRBV7-3 to TRBJ2-1; the match to TRBD2 covers 9 bases. J was trimmed by 0 bases and V by 4 bases; bases with no gene match: 13. The CDR3 sequence is 19 residues long. Germline assignment: CDR1 SGHTA and CDR2 FQGTGA.

The chain links TRBV4-3 to TRBJ2-1, with 12 positions matching TRBD2. The CDR3 spans 14 residues. CDR1 LGHNA and CDR2 YSLEER come from the germline V gene. V was pared by 6 bases and J by 6 bases, with 3 bases of the junction left unmatched. DNA for the CDR3: TGCGCCAGCAGGACTAGCGGGAGTAGCAATGAGCAGTTCTTC. Amino acid sequence: CASRTSGSSNEQFF.

CDR3 nucleotides: TGTGCCACCTGGGGCAGGAACAACTATGGCTACACCTTC. Protein: CATWGRNNYGYTF. V usage is TRBV28 and J usage is TRBJ1-2; possibly TRBD1 for D (5 bases). The V and J ends lost 10 bases and 2 bases respectively, with 14 bases between them. This CDR3 is 13 amino acids long. The V gene's germline CDR1 is MDHEN and CDR2 SYDVKM.

The chain carries TRBV5-1 and TRBJ1-2, with D possibly matching TRBD1 (5 bases). Deletions cut 4 bases from V and 8 bases from J, with 18 bases between. Germline V gene data show CDR1 as SGHRS and CDR2 as YFSETQ. The CDR3 has 14 amino acids. CDR3 in DNA: TGCGCCAGCAGCAGTGGGGGAGGGAACTCGGGCTACACCTTC. Its translation: CASSSGGGNSGYTF.

This clone was counted a few times. The chain recombines TRBV19 with TRBJ1-6; unclear D gene. Trimming took off 6 bases at V and 10 bases at J, with 16 bases between the two ends. The length of the CDR3 is 14 residues. CDR1 and CDR2 (germline): LNHDA, SQIVND (reference sequence). CDR3 bases: TGTGCCAGTAGGATCCGAGGGATAGAGTCACCCCTCCACTTT. It is translated as CASRIRGIESPLHF.